Following are 26 T cell receptor beta chains from one sample sequenced in a study of cytomegalovirus exposure and HLA in healthy donors. Vbeta (60) and Jbeta (13) primers were used in the PCR. Here immunoSEQ multiplex PCR was the method, and the copy in TCRdb shows in-frame clones only, minus some. The sample shows a few hundred thousand clones, about four fifths of them seen only once. The sequenced sample was PBMCs. Every receptor here comes from a man in his thirties or forties in good health and CMV-seronegative.

The V and J genes are TRBV5-8 and TRBJ1-2; 9 bases align to TRBD1. Trimming removed 3 bases from V and 8 bases from J; junction bases left unmatched: 11. CDR1 and CDR2 (germline): SGHTS, YDEGEE. CDR3 length: 15 amino acids. The CDR3 protein is CASSWLGTGFGGYTF. The CDR3 bases are TGTGCCAGCAGCTGGTTGGGGACAGGGTTTGGCGGCTACACCTTC.

Concerning this clone: This sample also contains other DNA sequences that code for the same CDR3. CDR3 protein: CASSLRGNTGELFF. The DNA for the CDR3 is TGCGCCAGCAGCTTGAGGGGTAACACCGGGGAGCTGTTTTTT. The chain employs TRBV5-1 and TRBJ2-2; tentatively, D is TRBD1 (5 bases). The V end lost 1 base, the J end lost 2 bases, and 6 bases lay between the germline ends. The CDR3 covers 14 residues. The germline CDR1 and CDR2 sequences are SGHRS and YFSETQ.

The CDR3 protein is CASSPWPRGQYF. DNA for the CDR3: TGTGCCAGCAGCCCTTGGCCCCGGGGACAGTATTTT. This sequence joins TRBV7-9 and TRBJ2-3; D is possibly TRBD2 (5 bases). The CDR3 runs to 12 residues. V lost 5 bases, J lost 12 bases, and 15 bases lay in between. CDR1 is SEHNR, CDR2 FQNEAQ, per germline (reference sequence). Combining the CDR3 with reference TRBV7-9 and TRBJ2-3 gives the whole variable domain DTGVSQNPRHKITKRGQNVTFRCDPISEHNRLYWYRQTLGQGPEFLTYFQNEAQLEKSRLLSDRFSAERPKGSFSTLEIQRTEQGDSAMYLCASSPWPRGQYFGPGTRLTVL.

V and J are TRBV7-8 and TRBJ2-1; 11 bases fit TRBD2. V was pared by 1 base and J by 7 bases, with 9 bases of the junction left unmatched. Germline V gene lookup returns CDR1 SGHVS and CDR2 FQNEAQ. This CDR3 spans 17 amino acids. CDR3 residues: CASSLDSGGVWENEQFF. The CDR3 region has the DNA TGTGCCAGCAGCTTAGATAGCGGGGGGGTTTGGGAGAATGAGCAGTTCTTC.

The CDR3 DNA is TGCGCCAGCAGTCTGGGGGGAGTCTACAATGAGCAGTTCTTC. Amino acid sequence: CASSLGGVYNEQFF. The chain has TRBV4-3 and TRBJ2-1; a weak D match, TRBD2 (6 bases). V was pared by 6 bases and J by 3 bases, with 12 bases between. The CDR3 totals 14 residues. Looked up from germline, CDR1 is LGHNA and CDR2 is YSLEER.

This chain connects TRBV28 to TRBJ1-1; the D gene is possibly TRBD1 (5 bases). V was pared by 4 bases and J by 0 bases, with 9 bases between. Germline V gene data show CDR1 as MDHEN and CDR2 as SYDVKM. There are 14 residues in the CDR3. CDR3 sequence (DNA): TGTGCCAGCAGTTCCCCGGACATGAACACTGAAGCTTTCTTT. This sequence encodes CASSSPDMNTEAFF.

The genes are TRBV4-3 and TRBJ2-1, with 9 bases that match TRBD2. Per the germline V gene, CDR1 is LGHNA and CDR2 is YSLEER. CDR3 size: 16 residues. The J segment lost 9 bases and the V segment lost 0 bases, leaving 9 bases of the junction unmatched. The CDR3: CASSQDRAAGGSEQFF. The DNA for the CDR3 is TGCGCCAGCAGCCAAGATAGGGCAGCGGGGGGAAGTGAGCAGTTCTTC.

A word on this clone: A read error is likely, as this CDR3 ends without the conserved phenylalanine or tryptophan. The chain recombines TRBV4-1 with TRBJ2-7, with 7 positions matching TRBD2. This CDR3 has 14 amino acids. CDR1 MGHRA and CDR2 YSYEKL come from the germline V gene. The V segment lost 0 bases and the J segment 7 bases; nucleotides outside the gene matches: 6. The CDR3 loop reads CASSQEAGEREQYS. As DNA, the CDR3 is TGCGCCAGCAGCCAAGAGGCGGGGGAAAGGGAGCAGTACTCC.

J is TRBJ2-5 and V is TRBV5-6; 8 positions agree with TRBD1. Germline CDR1 reads SGHDT; CDR2 reads YYEEEE. CDR3 length: 14 residues. Trimming at V came to 3 bases and at J to 4 bases, leaving 5 bases not matched to a gene. CDR3 sequence reads: CASSSDRVAETQYF. CDR3 coding DNA: TGTGCCAGCAGCTCGGACAGGGTAGCAGAGACCCAGTACTTC.

This sequence joins TRBV9 and TRBJ2-7; D is undetermined. The V end lost 0 bases, the J end lost 3 bases, and 7 bases lay between the germline ends. The CDR3 has 13 residues. CDR1 is SGDLS, CDR2 YYNGEE, per germline. CDR3 in amino acids: CASSVASLYEQYF. The CDR3 DNA reads as TGTGCCAGCAGCGTAGCTTCCCTCTACGAGCAGTACTTC.

The chain employs TRBV4-3 and TRBJ2-3; 8 bases agree with TRBD1. The CDR3 contains 16 residues. Germline lookup yields CDR1 LGHNA and CDR2 YSLEER. The trim removed 1 base at V and 5 bases at J, leaving 8 bases unmatched. The DNA for the CDR3 is TGCGCCAGCAGCCAAGGGTTGCAGGGGGCAAGAGATACGCAGTATTTT. It specifies CASSQGLQGARDTQYF.

A remark on this clone: One end of the junction fails to match germline, which may point to a read error. The V and J genes are TRBV5-5 and TRBJ2-6; 7 bases match TRBD1. This CDR3 is 16 amino acids long. In germline, CDR1 is SGHKS, CDR2 YYEKEE (reference sequence). Written as DNA, the CDR3 is TGTGCCAGCAGACACACTACAGGGGCTGGGGCCAGCGTCCTGACTTTC. Translating it yields CASRHTTGAGASVLTF.

This chain joins TRBV10-2 and TRBJ1-1, with D uncertain. Trimming cost V 1 base and J 8 bases, with 11 bases left between them. The germline V gene encodes CDR1 WSHSY and CDR2 SAAADI. The CDR3 totals 13 residues. The CDR3 loop is CASSEYEEGEAFF. As DNA, the CDR3 is TGCGCCAGCAGTGAGTACGAAGAGGGAGAAGCTTTCTTT.

This chain uses TRBV19 with TRBJ1-5; D is undetermined. Germline V gene data show CDR1 as LNHDA and CDR2 as SQIVND (reference sequence). The CDR3 runs to 17 residues. Deletions cut 0 bases from V and 4 bases from J, with 16 bases between. The chain's CDR3 is CASSIDSEGGRNQPQHF. The CDR3 bases are TGTGCCAGTAGTATAGATAGCGAGGGAGGGAGGAATCAGCCCCAGCATTTT.

The J gene is TRBJ2-7, the V gene TRBV28; no definite D call. With 3 bases removed from V and 2 bases from J, the gap between germline ends came to 5 bases. Germline CDR1 reads MDHEN; CDR2 reads SYDVKM. The CDR3 contains 12 residues. CDR3 protein: CASSFPAYEQYF. CDR3 in DNA: TGTGCCAGCAGTTTTCCAGCCTACGAGCAGTACTTC.

A note on this clone: This specimen includes other DNA sequences encoding the same CDR3. CDR3 nucleotide sequence: TGTGCCAGCAGTTTCGAGGGAAACTATGGCTACACCTTC. Amino acids: CASSFEGNYGYTF. The chain joins TRBV27 to TRBJ1-2; D remains ambiguous. Germline CDR1 reads MNHEY; CDR2 reads SMNVEV (reference sequence). The CDR3 is 13 amino acids. V was cut by 3 bases and J by 2 bases, with 7 bases left in between.

The chain employs TRBV29-1 and TRBJ2-5; 11 bases are a match to TRBD1. The CDR3 contains 13 residues. Trimming took 3 bases from V and 11 from J; bases not matched to a gene: 8. The V gene's germline CDR1 is SQVTM and CDR2 ANQGSEA. CDR3 DNA sequence: TGCAGCGTTGAGTGGGACAGGGGGAAGGAGCAGTACTTC. Translation: CSVEWDRGKEQYF.

The chain is built from TRBV11-2 and TRBJ2-2; 11 bases line up with TRBD1. This CDR3 comprises 15 residues. Germline CDR1 and CDR2: SGHAT and FQNNGV. V was clipped by 6 bases and J by 5 bases; unmatched bases: 5. The CDR3 DNA sequence: TGTGCCAGCAGGGCCGGGACAGGGGGGACCGGGGAGCTGTTTTTT. Protein sequence: CASRAGTGGTGELFF.

On this clone: The junction departs from the called germline gene at one end, perhaps through a read error. The V and J genes are TRBV7-9 and TRBJ2-1; 8 bases line up with TRBD1. Germline V gives CDR1 SEHNR, CDR2 FQNEAQ (reference sequence). This CDR3 is built from 14 residues. CDR3 nucleotide sequence: TGTTCCAGCAGCTTGGGACAGGAATACAATGAGCAGTTCTTC. This encodes CSSSLGQEYNEQFF.

This chain uses TRBV11-2 with TRBJ2-5; D is ambiguous. The CDR3 contains 15 residues. V lost 1 base and J lost 3, with 12 bases in between. Per the germline V gene, CDR1 is SGHAT and CDR2 is FQNNGV. This CDR3 reads CASSLGQLGEETQYF. As DNA, the CDR3 is TGTGCCAGCAGCTTAGGTCAGTTGGGCGAAGAGACCCAGTACTTC.

The chain combines TRBV7-9 with TRBJ2-7, with a tentative D call TRBD2 (6 bases). The CDR3 is made up of 12 amino acids. The V and J ends lost 3 bases and 4 bases respectively, with 7 bases between them. Germline CDR1 and CDR2: SEHNR and FQNEAQ (reference sequence). The DNA of the CDR3 is TGTGCCAGCAGCTTGGACTATTACGAGCAGTACTTC. Its translation: CASSLDYYEQYF.

V usage is TRBV20-1 and J usage is TRBJ2-1; D gene ambiguous. The CDR3 covers 11 residues. Germline V CDR1 and CDR2: DFQATT, SNEGSKA (reference sequence). Trimming removed 1 base from V and 7 bases from J, with 5 bases in between. The CDR3 sequence: CSARARNEQFF. In DNA, the CDR3 is TGCAGTGCTAGAGCCCGGAATGAGCAGTTCTTC.

V is TRBV29-1 and J is TRBJ2-3; 12 nucleotides agree with TRBD2. The CDR3 runs 16 residues. Trimming cost V 7 bases and J 2 bases; bases outside gene matches: 10. In germline, CDR1 is SQVTM, CDR2 ANQGSEA. The CDR3 coding sequence is TGCAGCGCTTCGCGGACTAGCGGGGCGCCCACAGATACGCAGTATTTT. Translated: CSASRTSGAPTDTQYF.

This sequence joins TRBV28 and TRBJ1-5; 11 positions agree with TRBD1. Germline assignment: CDR1 MDHEN and CDR2 SYDVKM. Trimming took 2 bases from V and 2 from J; bases not matched to a gene: 8. CDR3 length: 18 residues. In DNA form, the CDR3 reads TGTGCCAGCAGTTTAGGGACAGGGGGTCATAGCGGCAATCAGCCCCAGCATTTT. Residues: CASSLGTGGHSGNQPQHF.

Details on this clone: Mismatch with germline at one junction end may stem from a read error. V usage is TRBV6-1 and J usage is TRBJ1-2; possibly TRBD1 for D (5 bases). This CDR3 has 16 residues. CDR1 MNHNS and CDR2 SASEGT come from the germline V gene. The CDR3 bases are TGTGCCAGCCGTGAGCCCGGAGACAGAGCTAACTATGGCTACACCTTC. Its protein product is CASREPGDRANYGYTF.

The genes are TRBV6-5 and TRBJ2-1; D perhaps matches TRBD1 (6 bases). The ends were cut back, 8 bases at V and 14 bases at J, with 19 bases in the middle. This CDR3 comprises 12 residues. CDR1 and CDR2 from the germline V gene are MNHEY and SVGAGI. In DNA, the CDR3 is TGTGCCAGCTCGATTCCACCGGGACAAAAGTTCTTC. The encoded protein is CASSIPPGQKFF.